The 17 T cell receptor beta chains listed next were all sequenced from one sample in a study of T-cell memory formation after mild COVID-19. TCRdb reprocessed the 5' RACE reads with MiXCR, giving one entry per CDR3 protein. The data show 500,000 to 600,000 distinct CDR3 sequences, around 17% seen once. Sequenced input: PBMCs or a T cell subset sorted from them (not recorded which). These receptors came from an adult woman who had mild COVID-19 (a few samples of this study predate the infection). Cell type and time point are not known.

The chain joins TRBV4-1 to TRBJ2-7; perhaps TRBD1 as D (6 bases). Germline V gene data show CDR1 as MGHRA and CDR2 as YSYEKL. Trimming left V 4 bases short and J 3 bases short, with 16 bases between. The CDR3 totals 15 residues. The CDR3 region has the DNA TGCGCCAGCAGCCCTTTAAGGGGGACCGACTACGAGCAGTACTTC. Encoded protein: CASSPLRGTDYEQYF.

The chain has TRBV12-3 or TRBV12-4 and TRBJ2-3; D unresolved. V shed 6 bases and J shed 3 bases, with 7 bases lying between them. CDR3 size: 12 residues. CDR3: CASSKWTDTQYF. CDR3 DNA: TGTGCCAGCAGCAAGTGGACAGATACGCAGTATTTT.

This clonotype has a count of ten or more. The J gene is TRBJ1-3, the V gene TRBV4-2; 7 bases are a match to TRBD1. J was trimmed by 0 bases and V by 6 bases; bases with no gene match: 5. Germline loops: CDR1 LGHNA, CDR2 YNFKEQ. The CDR3 is made up of 15 amino acids. The CDR3 coding sequence is TGTGCCAGCAGTCCGGGACAGAGCTCTGGAAACACCATATATTTT. Translating it yields CASSPGQSSGNTIYF.

This clonotype showed up many times. The V gene is TRBV7-9, the J gene TRBJ2-3; TRBD2 might be the D (7 bases). This CDR3 comprises 16 residues. Trimming shortened V by 4 bases and J by 2 bases, and 16 bases separated the two germline ends. The germline V gene has CDR1 SEHNR and CDR2 FQNEAQ (reference sequence). The CDR3 DNA is TGTGCCAGCAGCTCCTCTGTCGGGGGGCCCACAGATACGCAGTATTTT. Translating gives CASSSSVGGPTDTQYF.

The V call is TRBV5-1, the J call TRBJ2-3, with 9 nucleotides matching TRBD1. This CDR3 contains 17 residues. V was pared by 2 bases and J by 2 bases, with 9 bases of the junction left unmatched. Per the germline V gene, CDR1 is SGHRS and CDR2 is YFSETQ. For the CDR3, the DNA is TGCGCCAGCAGCTTCGTCCCGGGACAGGGTAACACAGATACGCAGTATTTT. It translates to CASSFVPGQGNTDTQYF.

The chain uses TRBV12-3 or TRBV12-4 and TRBJ1-2; a weak D match, TRBD1 (5 bases). The V gene lost 3 bases and the J gene lost 0 bases, with 17 bases spanning the gap. This CDR3 is built from 17 residues. The CDR3 bases are TGTGCCAGCAGTTTTCAGCTAAGCAGGGAAGCTAACTATGGCTACACCTTC. This codes for CASSFQLSREANYGYTF.

This clonotype came up a few times. The gene calls are TRBV7-2 and TRBJ2-5, with D hard to call. The germline V gene has CDR1 SGHTA and CDR2 FQGNSA. Trimming shortened V by 5 bases and J by 5 bases, and 15 bases separated the two germline ends. The CDR3 spans 14 residues. The CDR3 DNA sequence: TGTGCCAGCAGCCCCTGGCCAAGTCCCGAGACCCAGTACTTC. Residues: CASSPWPSPETQYF.

V is TRBV6-5 and J is TRBJ2-5; TRBD1 is a possible D gene (6 bases). CDR3 length equals 13 residues. Trimming took off 6 bases at V and 1 base at J, with 9 bases between the two ends. From germline, CDR1 is MNHEY and CDR2 SVGAGI. The CDR3 spells CASRRDTQETQYF. CDR3 bases: TGTGCCAGCAGACGGGACACCCAAGAGACCCAGTACTTC.

This clonotype was recorded many times. This chain joins TRBV20-1 and TRBJ2-6, with a possible D match to TRBD2 (5 bases). Per the germline V gene, CDR1 is DFQATT and CDR2 is SNEGSKA (reference sequence). Trimming stripped 6 bases from V and 2 bases from J, with 11 bases between. This CDR3 region has 14 residues. The CDR3 sequence is CSAERETGANVLTF. CDR3 nucleotides: TGCAGTGCGGAAAGGGAGACTGGGGCCAACGTCCTGACTTTC.

CDR3 protein: CASSLGQHTEAFF. The CDR3 nucleotides are TGCGCCAGCAGCTTGGGGCAGCACACTGAAGCTTTCTTT. The rearrangement links TRBV5-1 to TRBJ1-1; D is unresolved. This CDR3 region has 13 residues. V lost 0 bases to trimming and J lost 3 bases, with 6 bases between them. The germline V gene has CDR1 SGHRS and CDR2 YFSETQ.

The J gene is TRBJ2-1, the V gene TRBV7-9, with 10 nucleotides matching TRBD2. Germline trimming cut 5 bases from V and 9 bases from J; bases unmatched to any gene: 4. Germline CDR1 is SEHNR and CDR2 is FQNEAQ (reference sequence). This CDR3 contains 13 residues. For the CDR3, the DNA is TGTGCCAGCAGCCCCGGGACTAGCGCTGAGCAGTTCTTC. The encoded protein is CASSPGTSAEQFF. Together with reference TRBV7-9 and TRBJ2-1, the CDR3 gives the full variable domain: DTGVSQNPRHKITKRGQNVTFRCDPISEHNRLYWYRQTLGQGPEFLTYFQNEAQLEKSRLLSDRFSAERPKGSFSTLEIQRTEQGDSAMYLCASSPGTSAEQFFGPGTRLTVL.

The sample holds a few counts of this clonotype. Written as DNA, the CDR3 is TGTGCCAGCAGCCAAGATAGCGGGAGCACAGATACGCAGTATTTT. Translating it yields CASSQDSGSTDTQYF. This chain connects TRBV4-2 to TRBJ2-3; 7 bases map to TRBD2. CDR1 and CDR2 from the germline V gene are LGHNA and YNFKEQ. The CDR3 consists of 15 residues. Unmatched junction bases numbered 0, after V lost 0 bases and J lost 0 bases.

This clonotype was detected only a few times. J is TRBJ2-5 and V is TRBV12-3 or TRBV12-4, with D uncertain. Trimming shortened V by 7 bases and J by 1 base, and 4 bases separated the two germline ends. The CDR3 has 11 amino acids. DNA of the CDR3: TGTGCCAGCAAGGCCCAAGAGACCCAGTACTTC. It is translated as CASKAQETQYF.

The chain uses TRBV18 and TRBJ1-5; D may be TRBD1 (6 bases). Germline CDR1 and CDR2: KGHSH and LQKENI. V lost 0 bases, J lost 7 bases, and 13 bases lay in between. CDR3 length: 15 residues. The CDR3 sequence is CASSPPTGGGQPQHF. In DNA, the CDR3 is TGTGCCAGCTCACCACCAACCGGGGGCGGGCAGCCCCAGCATTTT. Supplemented by reference TRBV18 and TRBJ1-5, the full variable domain reads NAGVMQNPRHLVRRRGQEARLRCSPMKGHSHVYWYRQLPEEGLKFMVYLQKENIIDESGMPKERFSAEFPKEGPSILRIQQVVRGDSAAYFCASSPPTGGGQPQHFGDGTRLSIL.

This clonotype has a handful of counts. This rearrangement joins TRBV7-9 to TRBJ2-7; D is unclear. CDR1 is SEHNR and CDR2 is FQNEAQ in the germline V gene (reference sequence). Trimming cost V 1 base and J 7 bases, with 8 bases left between them. This CDR3 has 12 residues. The CDR3 DNA is TGTGCCAGCAGCTTAGATGCGAGGGAGCAGTACTTC. This gives the protein CASSLDAREQYF.

V and J are TRBV12-3 or TRBV12-4 and TRBJ2-3; 12 positions agree with TRBD2. The CDR3 loop spans 16 amino acids. V lost 4 bases and J lost 2; bases outside the gene matches: 4. The CDR3 nucleotides are TGTGCCAGCAGTTGGCTAGCGGGGGGGATCACAGATACGCAGTATTTT. Amino acids: CASSWLAGGITDTQYF.

The V call is TRBV19, the J call TRBJ1-1, with TRBD1 as a possible D gene (6 bases). Deletions cut 4 bases from V and 5 bases from J, with 11 bases between. CDR3 length equals 13 residues. The germline gives CDR1 LNHDA, CDR2 SQIVND (reference sequence). The CDR3: CASSTFTGTEAFF. The CDR3 DNA sequence: TGTGCCAGTAGTACCTTTACAGGGACTGAAGCTTTCTTT.